The following is a T cell receptor beta chain sequence with its context. This clonotype was picked up many times. Its antigen is unknown. The input lacks base qualities; no much larger clone sits a single base away. For sequencing, an Illumina NovaSeq 6000 was employed. TCRalpha and TCRbeta cDNA libraries were built by 5'RACE with constant-segment primers, adding sample barcodes and unique molecular identifiers. Trizol reagent was used to extract RNA from every sample. The libraries were amplified in two PCR steps, and the second step added a second sample barcode and Illumina TruSeq adapters. Sequencing of libraries was performed on an Illumina NovaSeq with 2 x 150 bp paired-end reads. The authors' pipeline ran thus. Reads were demultiplexed and collapsed into UMI-guided consensus sequences with migec v1.2.7. Using mixcr v2.1.11, UMI consensuses were aligned to TRA and TRB V and J templates and then assembled into clonotypes. A clonotype was counted as expanded or contracted only if both edgeR and NoisET called the change significant, with noise models trained on biological replicates. edgeR calls used a false discovery rate-adjusted p below 0.01 and a log2 fold-change threshold of 1. PCA with hierarchical clustering of max-normalized trajectories of the 1000 most abundant clonotypes was used as exploratory dynamics analysis. Separately sequenced CD4+ and CD8+ repertoires were used to assign the CD4 or CD8 phenotype of responding clones. TCRdb cleaned the public reads at Q25 with fastp, built clones with MiXCR and kept in-frame beta chains. Entries that share a CDR3 protein sequence are merged under the most common genes and DNA. These V and J calls are TCRdb output, not the study's own analysis. This sample is represented by some 290,000 distinct CDR3 sequences; 15% to 20% of them were singletons. The ten largest make up about a fifth of the sample.

Germline trimming: 0 bases from V, 7 bases from J; junction bases outside gene matches: 4. From the cysteine through the phenylalanine, the CDR3 covers 16 amino acids. Only CDR3 DNA remains: 48 bases, in frame from the first base. The germline V gene specifies SGHRS as CDR1 and YFSETQ as CDR2. This sample was included in a study of T-cell memory formation after mild COVID-19 (dated by TCRdb to about 2021). Regarding the research as a whole: Most TCR sequence clusters were specific to one of the two donors. Longitudinal TCRalpha and TCRbeta repertoire sequencing tracked T-cell clones expanding and contracting after mild COVID-19 in two donors. The cohort comprised two young, previously healthy adult volunteers, one female and one male.

Ficoll-Paque density gradient centrifugation was the method used to isolate PBMCs. The investigation overall reported the following: The study included only a couple of mild cases, and larger cohorts that include severe cases with pre-infection samples were judged to be necessary. Some responding clones were detected in pre-infection memory, which suggested that pre-existing cross-reactive memory T cells had joined the SARS-CoV-2 response. Clones contracting from day 15 to 85 had balanced CD4/CD8 phenotypes, while a second wave expanding from day 15 to 37 was biased towards CD4+. The second-wave clones that peaked on day 37 were not confirmed to be SARS-CoV-2 specific. Contracting CD4+ clones appeared mostly in the CM and EM memory subsets, whereas CD8+ clones were enriched in EMRA.

The sample comprised PBMCs or a T cell subset sorted from them (not recorded which). Recombination connected TRBV5-1 to TRBJ1-6; 10 central bases correspond to TRBD1. The TCR was taken from a man in his late teens or twenties who had mild COVID-19 (a few samples of this study predate the infection). The sample titles of this study are shuffled in the database, so cell type and time point are left out; the donor was told from shared clones. The CDR3 sequence is CASSLAPGQGNSPLHF. The nucleotide sequence is TGCGCCAGCAGCTTGGCTCCGGGACAGGGGAATTCACCCCTCCACTTT.